This TCR beta chain was sequenced in a study of blood T cell repertoires in COVID-19. At the level of the study: Italy, Spain and the United States were the sources of the convalescent and acute COVID-19 samples.

Methods used by the authors: For nucleated cells, counts were estimated from reference gene primer amplification. The table came from immunoSEQ multiplex PCR; TCRdb's copy has only in-frame clones and leaves some out. That table is the source of V, J and clone size, and D and trimming were worked out from the DNA. This sample has around 400,000 clones, with nearly 90% found just once. The germline gives CDR1 MDHEN, CDR2 SYDVKM. V shed 5 bases, J shed 4 bases, and the junction held 6 bases outside the gene matches. The CDR3 consists of 14 residues. Participants were aged about 18 to 90 years, lived in 20 to 25 US areas, and enrolled virtually. In Cohort 3, a recovered donor had either two negative PCRs, clearance, or symptom resolution.

The rearrangement uses TRBV28 and TRBJ1-1; 8 nucleotides agree with TRBD1. This TCR was sampled from a woman in her 30s who had recovered from COVID-19. Source material: PBMCs or T cells enriched from blood (not recorded which). DNA for the CDR3: TGTGCCAGCAGTATTTGGACAGGGATCACTGAAGCTTTCTTT. The encoded protein is CASSIWTGITEAFF. Based on the CDR3 plus reference TRBV28 and TRBJ1-1, the full variable domain is DVKVTQSSRYLVKRTGEKVFLECVQDMDHENMFWYRQDPGLGLRLIYFSYDVKMKEKGDIPEGYSVSREKKERFSLILESASTNQTSMYLCASSIWTGITEAFFGQGTRLTVV.